The entry below gives a single TCR beta chain sequence along with its context. The CDR3 consists of 17 residues. The V end was cut by 5 bases, the J end by 3 bases, with 23 bases between. CDR1 SGHTA and CDR2 FQGNSA come from the germline V gene. Per the original data handling: Reference gene primer amplification in the assay estimated nucleated cell counts. Method: immunoSEQ multiplex PCR; TCRdb's copy keeps in-frame clones and lacks some. V and J calls and clone size are given by that table; D and trimming were obtained from the DNA. The sample lists approximately 110,000 clones; around 84% were seen once. These data originate in a study of blood T cell repertoires in COVID-19. Study in general: The cDNA or gDNA used as material had been derived from T cells, B-cell-depleted T cells, or PBMCs.

Sequencing was performed on peripheral blood. The sequence derives from a human donor in a cohort sampled during active COVID-19. The rearrangement links TRBV7-2 to TRBJ2-7, with D maybe TRBD1 (6 bases). The CDR3 protein is CASSPHGVQGPGYEQYF. The CDR3 DNA sequence: TGTGCCAGCAGCCCTCACGGGGTTCAGGGGCCGGGCTACGAGCAGTACTTC.